The clone carrying this T cell receptor beta chain occurred many times. From the 5' RACE reads, TCRdb called clonotypes with MiXCR, one entry per CDR3 protein. Of 300,000 to 350,000 distinct CDR3 sequences in the sample, about 4.5% were seen once. CDR1 is MNHEY and CDR2 is SMNVEV in the germline V gene (reference sequence). V gave up 5 bases and J gave up 0 bases, with 15 bases separating them. The CDR3 sequence is 16 residues long. This specimen belongs to a study of T cells after yellow fever vaccination. The chain is built from TRBV27 and TRBJ2-3; tentatively, D is TRBD1 (6 bases). Specimen: PBMCs, collected 15 days after the yellow fever booster vaccination. The receptor was derived from a man aged 18-30 years who received the YFV17D yellow fever vaccine. The CDR3 nucleotides are TGTGCCAGCAGTCATTCCGGGACATCTAGCACAGATACGCAGTATTTT. This translates into CASSHSGTSSTDTQYF.